This T cell receptor (beta chain) appears in the sequencing data of a study of vaccination and CD4 T cells after COVID-19. In the study overall: Median draw time for post-COVID samples was more than 80 days post-diagnosis (range 35 to 161). Stimulation of cells relied on overlapping spike peptides derived from SARS-CoV-2, HCoV-NL63, HCoV-OC43 and HCoV-229E.

Sequence data for DNA of cultured CD4+ T cells were generated by the Oncomine TCR Beta short-read assay. One entry per CDR3 protein results from TCRdb running MiXCR on the PCR reads. The table lists fewer than 25,000 distinct CDR3 sequences, 38% of them singletons. Trimming pared 4 bases from V and 1 base from J, leaving 13 bases between. The CDR3 has 15 residues. Germline values: CDR1 LNHDA, CDR2 SQIVND (reference sequence). Comments on this clonotype: Antigen: not known.

Treatment defined: approximately 11-day PBMC culture with coronavirus spike peptide pools or control peptides (ViraFEST assay). Half the growth medium was swapped for new IL-2 medium on days 3 and 7. Input material: cultured CD4+ T cells from blood. V gene TRBV19 combines with J gene TRBJ1-2, with no clear D. The sequence was collected from a human donor with COVID-19. This CDR3 reads CASSTIVENNYGYTF. In DNA, the CDR3 is TGTGCCAGTAGTACCATCGTAGAGAATAACTATGGCTACACCTTC.